A selection of T cell receptor beta chains follows, all from one sample in a study of cytomegalovirus exposure and HLA in healthy donors. Some clones are missing from TCRdb's copy, which holds only in-frame ones; the method was immunoSEQ multiplex PCR. The table includes 170,000 or so clones, 84% detected once. Sequenced sample: PBMCs. The origin of the receptors is a girl aged 10 to 17 in good health and CMV-seropositive. Both conserved end residues are part of each CDR3. The order of the fields is CDR3 length, V gene, CDR3 protein.

16,TRBV6-4,CASSRSGGASYNEQFF
14,TRBV5-1,CASSTGQGAYEQYF
14,TRBV6-5,CASSRQTGGYEQYF
14,TRBV9,CASSVADGFYGYTF
16,TRBV9,CASSARQGITGSPLHF
15,TRBV7-2,CASSLQGASAETQYF
16,TRBV5-8,CASSPNVGQRNQPQHF
15,TRBV28,CASSLEGVGQNEQFF
14,TRBV29-1,CSVRAGTGGGEQFF
16,TRBV5-4,CASSLGGLATNYEQYF
15,TRBV15,CATSREDRGTYEQYF
12,TRBV6-5,CASSPGQGEAFF
14,TRBV7-6,CASSSGDSTGPQHF
12,TRBV2,CASSDEGDGYTF
14,TRBV4-1,CASSQRGLGQPQHF
13,TRBV6-5,CATQGVVSYGYTF
13,TRBV7-7,CASSLGGGDEQFF
17,TRBV4-1,CASSRPGAGRRNTEAFF